This T cell receptor beta chain was captured in a study of radiotherapy plus CTLA-4 blockade in lung cancer. Study background: Of all patients, around 19% responded objectively and 30% to 35% showed disease control.

Study findings and constraints: Radiotherapy plus ipilimumab was followed by expansion in blood of tumor-derived TCR clones.

Per the germline V gene, CDR1 is MNHNY and CDR2 is SVGAGI (reference sequence). V was pared by 5 bases and J by 5 bases, with 4 bases of the junction left unmatched. The CDR3 contains 16 residues. This clone was picked up many times. As yet, its antigen is unknown. Those patients who had chemo-refractory metastatic non-small-cell lung cancer were given focal radiation along with CTLA-4 blockade through ipilimumab. Assay used: immunoSEQ multiplex PCR; TCRdb lists only in-frame clones, some missing. The sample lists around 99,000 clones; about 86% were seen once. This clonotype was sampled from a human donor with non-small cell lung cancer that progressed on radiotherapy plus ipilimumab. The starting material was peripheral blood, obtained from a patient treated with radiotherapy plus ipilimumab. The J gene is TRBJ2-2, the V gene TRBV6-6, with 14 bases lining up with TRBD2. The CDR3 DNA is TGTGCCAGCAGTCGCCGGACTAGCGGGAGGACCGGGGAGCTGTTTTTT. Its protein is CASSRRTSGRTGELFF.